These 5 T cell receptor beta chains were all obtained from the same sample, sequenced in a study of T cell repertoires in cytomegalovirus infection. TCRdb independently ran MiXCR on the reads; one entry per CDR3 protein. The repertoire holds more than 95,000 distinct CDR3 sequences, 32% seen once, with roughly 58% in the top ten. Their cognate antigens are unknown. Here the sequenced sample was CD8+ T cells from cultured PBMCs, taken from culture after CMV antigen stimulation. The receptors come from a human donor in good health (CMV status not recorded). Some clones in this sample may be carry-over from other donors' samples.

The chain carries TRBV28 and TRBJ1-6; 7 positions agree with TRBD1. Germline CDR1 reads MDHEN; CDR2 reads SYDVKM. V was pared by 3 bases and J by 8 bases, with 7 bases of the junction left unmatched. This CDR3 contains 15 residues. CDR3 nucleotide sequence: TGTGCCAGCAGTTTGAGGGGGCCAGGATATTCACCCCTCCACTTT. This encodes CASSLRGPGYSPLHF.

The gene calls are TRBV7-2 and TRBJ1-5; maybe TRBD1 (5 bases). The CDR3 extends over 16 amino acids. The germline V gene has CDR1 SGHTA and CDR2 FQGNSA. With 3 bases removed from V and 0 bases from J, the gap between germline ends came to 12 bases. The CDR3 protein is CASSLSGYDSNQPQHF. The DNA for the CDR3 is TGTGCCAGCAGCTTGTCAGGGTACGATAGCAATCAGCCCCAGCATTTT. The full variable domain, its missing parts supplied by reference TRBV7-2 and TRBJ1-5, is GAGVSQSPSNKVTEKGKDVELRCDPISGHTALYWYRQSLGQGLEFLIYFQGNSAPDKSGLPSDRFSAERTGGSVSTLTIQRTQQEDSAVYLCASSLSGYDSNQPQHFGDGTRLSIL.

This clonotype showed up just a few times. The rearrangement links TRBV19 to TRBJ2-5; 8 bases fit TRBD1. CDR3 size: 14 residues. V dropped 9 bases and J dropped 2; count of bases not matched to a gene: 8. The germline V gene encodes CDR1 LNHDA and CDR2 SQIVND (reference sequence). Here the CDR3 DNA reads TGTGCCAGCTCCCGGACAGGGCGACAAGAGACCCAGTACTTC. It encodes CASSRTGRQETQYF.

The V call is TRBV6-2 or TRBV6-3, the J call TRBJ1-6; D remains ambiguous. Between the trimmed V and J ends, which lost 0 bases and 0 bases, there was a span of 3 bases. In germline, CDR1 is MNHEY, CDR2 SVGEGT. CDR3 length equals 15 residues. This CDR3 reads CASSYSSSYNSPLHF. The CDR3 DNA follows: TGTGCCAGCAGTTACTCGAGCTCCTATAATTCACCCCTCCACTTT.

This sequence joins TRBV7-2 and TRBJ2-7; 8 positions agree with TRBD2. The CDR3 consists of 17 residues. V lost 0 bases to trimming and J lost 2 bases; unmatched junction nucleotides: 9. The germline V gene has CDR1 SGHTA and CDR2 FQGNSA. This chain's CDR3 is CASSLARGGGPTYEQYF. Written as DNA, the CDR3 is TGTGCCAGCAGCTTAGCCCGGGGCGGGGGGCCAACCTACGAGCAGTACTTC. The full variable domain, in which reference TRBV7-2 and TRBJ2-7 provide the parts outside the CDR3, is GAGVSQSPSNKVTEKGKDVELRCDPISGHTALYWYRQSLGQGLEFLIYFQGNSAPDKSGLPSDRFSAERTGGSVSTLTIQRTQQEDSAVYLCASSLARGGGPTYEQYFGPGTRLTVT.